Here is one TCR beta chain with its context. The antigen remains undetermined. Produced via immunoSEQ multiplex PCR; TCRdb's table is partial and in-frame only. This table holds about 440,000 clones, around 91% found once. This sample was taken from a study of Ad26.COV2.S vaccination and SARS-CoV-2 variants. Overall study findings and caveats: For non-spike TCRs, breadth in vaccine recipients resembled that in placebo recipients. Substantial breadth was reported for post-vaccination spike-specific CD8+ and CD4+ T cells.

Treatment: around 19 received Ad26.COV2.S at low or high dose, single or two shots; about 5 received placebo; per-sample allocation not given. The samples date from day 63 after the first vaccine or placebo injection. Per germline, CDR1 SGHTA and CDR2 FQGNSA. The CDR3 loop spans 16 amino acids. V gave up 2 bases and J gave up 9 bases; unmatched junction bases: 10. This TCR was sampled from a person aged 18 to 59 who received the Ad26.COV2.S COVID-19 vaccine or a placebo. The sample in question was peripheral blood, obtained in a trial of Ad26.COV2.S vaccine versus placebo. V and J are TRBV7-2 and TRBJ2-1, with TRBD2 matching 10 bases. CDR3 coding DNA: TGTGCCAGCAGCTTACAATCGGCTAGCGGGAGTATTGAGCAGTTCTTC. Amino acids: CASSLQSASGSIEQFF.